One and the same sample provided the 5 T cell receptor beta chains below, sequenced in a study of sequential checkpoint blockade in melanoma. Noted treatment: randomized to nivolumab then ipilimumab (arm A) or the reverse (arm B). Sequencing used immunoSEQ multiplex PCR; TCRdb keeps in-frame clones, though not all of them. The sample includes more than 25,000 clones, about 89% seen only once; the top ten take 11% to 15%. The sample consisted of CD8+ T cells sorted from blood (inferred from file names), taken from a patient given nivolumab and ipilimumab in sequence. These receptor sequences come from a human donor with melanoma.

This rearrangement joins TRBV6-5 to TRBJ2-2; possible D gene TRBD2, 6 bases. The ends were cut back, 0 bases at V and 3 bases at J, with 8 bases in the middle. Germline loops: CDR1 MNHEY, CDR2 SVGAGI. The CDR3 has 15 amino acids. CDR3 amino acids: CASSYSAGYTGELFF. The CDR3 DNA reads TGTGCCAGCAGTTACTCGGCGGGGTACACCGGGGAGCTGTTTTTT.

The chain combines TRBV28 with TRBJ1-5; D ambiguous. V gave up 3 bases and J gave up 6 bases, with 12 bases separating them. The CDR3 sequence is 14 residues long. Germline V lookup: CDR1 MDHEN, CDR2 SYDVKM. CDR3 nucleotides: TGTGCCAGCAGTTTGATCCCCGAGGGTCAGCCCCAGCATTTT. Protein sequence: CASSLIPEGQPQHF.

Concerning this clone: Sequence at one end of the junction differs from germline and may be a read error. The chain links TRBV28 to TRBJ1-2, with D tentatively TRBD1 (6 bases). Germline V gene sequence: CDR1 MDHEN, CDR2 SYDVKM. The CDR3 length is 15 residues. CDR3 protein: CASSLNPGTIVYYSF. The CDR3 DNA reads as TGTGCCAGCAGTTTAAACCCGGGGACAATCGTCTACTACTCCTTC.

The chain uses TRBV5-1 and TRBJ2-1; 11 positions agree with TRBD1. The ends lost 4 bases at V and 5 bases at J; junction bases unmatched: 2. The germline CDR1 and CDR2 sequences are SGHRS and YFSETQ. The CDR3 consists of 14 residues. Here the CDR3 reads CASSVGQGDNEQFF. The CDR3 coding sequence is TGCGCCAGCAGCGTGGGACAGGGGGACAATGAGCAGTTCTTC.

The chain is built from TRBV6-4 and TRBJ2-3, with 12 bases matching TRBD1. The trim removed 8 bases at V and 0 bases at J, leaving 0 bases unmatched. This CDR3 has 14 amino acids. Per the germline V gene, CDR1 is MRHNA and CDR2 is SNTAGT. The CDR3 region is CASGTGGSTDTQYF. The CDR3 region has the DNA TGTGCCAGCGGGACAGGGGGCAGCACAGATACGCAGTATTTT.